This T cell receptor beta chain was sequenced in a study of shared clonotypes between healthy human individuals. The CDR3 is made up of 16 amino acids. The V segment lost 3 bases and the J segment 0 bases; nucleotides outside the gene matches: 6. Germline V lookup: CDR1 MDHEN, CDR2 SYDVKM. Naive CD8 cells comprised CD45RO-negative, CCR7-positively selected cells, excluding terminally differentiated effector memory CD45RA+ cells. The data were produced by immunoSEQ multiplex PCR, yet TCRdb's version contains in-frame clones alone and is incomplete. The sample shows hundreds of thousands of clones, 95% to 96% of them seen only once.

What was sequenced was naive CD8+ T cells sorted from blood. The receptor's source is a woman aged 30 to 39 in good health. The rearrangement uses TRBV28 and TRBJ1-1; 8 bases agree with TRBD1. This CDR3 is CASSFTATGVNTEAFF. The CDR3, as DNA: TGTGCCAGCAGTTTTACCGCGACAGGGGTGAACACTGAAGCTTTCTTT.